Listed here are 10 T cell receptor beta chains from one sample, sequenced in a study of T-cell memory formation after mild COVID-19 (dated by TCRdb to the early 2020s). Libraries were prepared through 5' RACE. The instrument given in TCRdb is Illumina NovaSeq 6000. TCRdb's own reprocessing of the public reads used fastp at Q25 and MiXCR and kept productive beta chains. Rows with a matching CDR3 protein are joined into one entry that keeps the most common DNA and genes. Across this sample there are about 440,000 distinct CDR3 sequences, with 15% to 20% seen only once. The biggest ten clones account for roughly 8.4% of the sample. Sample: PBMCs or a T cell subset sorted from them (not recorded which). All receptors come from an adult woman who had mild COVID-19 (a few samples of this study predate the infection). The sample titles of this study are shuffled in the database, so cell type and time point are left out; the donor was told from shared clones.

This clonotype was seen a few times. The CDR3 spells CALRLWGVWYGYTF. The DNA for the CDR3 is TGTGCTCTCCGACTCTGGGGGGTCTGGTATGGCTACACCTTC. This chain joins TRBV7-9 and TRBJ1-2, with D perhaps TRBD1 (5 bases). This CDR3 is 14 amino acids long. In germline, CDR1 is SEHNR, CDR2 FQNEAQ (reference sequence).

The table lists this clonotype with a few counts. The V call is TRBV7-9, the J call TRBJ1-2, with a tentative D call TRBD1 (5 bases). Germline CDR1 SEHNR, CDR2 FQNEAQ (reference sequence). The CDR3 has 13 residues. Trimming shortened V by 6 bases and J by 5 bases, and 13 bases separated the two germline ends. This chain's CDR3 is CASSSGRGYGYTF. In DNA, the CDR3 is TGTGCCAGCAGTTCAGGGAGAGGGTATGGCTACACCTTC.

This sequence joins TRBV7-9 and TRBJ2-2; a possible D gene is TRBD2 (6 bases). This CDR3 has 15 amino acids. Deletions cut 3 bases from V and 6 bases from J, with 14 bases between. CDR1 and CDR2 (germline): SEHNR, FQNEAQ (reference sequence). The CDR3 DNA reads TGTGCCAGCAGCTTGGAGGGTAAAAATCCCGGGGAGCTGTTTTTT. Translation: CASSLEGKNPGELFF. The complete variable domain, with remaining parts taken from reference TRBV7-9 and TRBJ2-2, reads DTGVSQNPRHKITKRGQNVTFRCDPISEHNRLYWYRQTLGQGPEFLTYFQNEAQLEKSRLLSDRFSAERPKGSFSTLEIQRTEQGDSAMYLCASSLEGKNPGELFFGEGSRLTVL.

The chain employs TRBV7-2 and TRBJ1-5; D perhaps matches TRBD1 (5 bases). CDR1 and CDR2 (germline): SGHTA, FQGNSA. The CDR3 is 14 amino acids. V lost 2 bases and J lost 6, with 11 bases in between. DNA for the CDR3: TGTGCCAGCAGCTTACAGGGTGTCGGTCAGCCCCAGCATTTT. It is translated as CASSLQGVGQPQHF.

The chain carries TRBV7-9 and TRBJ1-2; TRBD1 agrees at 10 bases. After removal of 3 bases from V and 2 bases from J, the junction contained 12 bases not matched to a gene. The CDR3 extends over 18 amino acids. Germline CDR1 and CDR2: SEHNR and FQNEAQ (reference sequence). The chain's CDR3 is CASSFRGRGGQGNYGYTF. CDR3 nucleotide sequence: TGTGCCAGCAGCTTCAGAGGTCGGGGGGGACAGGGGAACTATGGCTACACCTTC. The full variable domain, rest sourced from reference TRBV7-9 and TRBJ1-2, is DTGVSQNPRHKITKRGQNVTFRCDPISEHNRLYWYRQTLGQGPEFLTYFQNEAQLEKSRLLSDRFSAERPKGSFSTLEIQRTEQGDSAMYLCASSFRGRGGQGNYGYTFGSGTRLTVV.

This clonotype has ten or more counts. The chain carries TRBV25-1 and TRBJ2-7; 10 bases match TRBD1. Germline V lookup: CDR1 MGHDK, CDR2 SYGVNS. The V segment lost 8 bases and the J segment 6 bases; nucleotides outside the gene matches: 13. The CDR3 extends over 15 amino acids. The CDR3 sequence is CASADRGQGKFEQYF. CDR3 nucleotide sequence: TGTGCCAGCGCCGATCGGGGACAGGGGAAATTCGAGCAGTACTTC.

The rearrangement uses TRBV6-5 and TRBJ1-1; tentative D call: TRBD1 (6 bases). Trimming pared 6 bases from V and 7 bases from J, leaving 21 bases between. CDR3 length: 15 amino acids. Germline CDR1 and CDR2: MNHEY and SVGAGI. The CDR3 DNA reads TGTGCCAGCAGGTTCTTCGGGGGGGCTACGGGTGAAGCTTTCTTT. It encodes CASRFFGGATGEAFF.

In its sample, this clonotype was seen many times. The genes are TRBV2 and TRBJ2-3; D could derive from TRBD1 or TRBD2 (5 bases each). CDR1 and CDR2 from the germline V gene are SNHLY and FYNNEI. The CDR3 spans 16 residues. V shed 4 bases and J shed 3 bases, with 17 bases lying between them. CDR3 DNA sequence: TGTGCCAGCAGTGCAAGACAGTCTGAGGGTACAGATACGCAGTATTTT. It translates to CASSARQSEGTDTQYF.

This clonotype turned up a few times. The chain carries TRBV9 and TRBJ1-6, with D unresolved. The V and J ends lost 0 bases and 7 bases respectively, with 11 bases between them. The CDR3 is made up of 15 amino acids. The V gene's germline CDR1 is SGDLS and CDR2 YYNGEE. The CDR3 DNA reads TGTGCCAGCAGCGTAGCTCCAGACCGGAATTCACCCCTCCACTTT. It specifies CASSVAPDRNSPLHF.

The V and J genes are TRBV5-1 and TRBJ2-1; TRBD1 matches at 7 bases. With V trimmed by 4 bases and J by 12 bases, 7 bases remained unmatched. The CDR3 has 12 residues. Per germline, CDR1 SGHRS and CDR2 YFSETQ. The CDR3 nucleotides read TGCGCCAGCAGCACAGACAGGGTCGGGCAGTTCTTC. Its translation: CASSTDRVGQFF.